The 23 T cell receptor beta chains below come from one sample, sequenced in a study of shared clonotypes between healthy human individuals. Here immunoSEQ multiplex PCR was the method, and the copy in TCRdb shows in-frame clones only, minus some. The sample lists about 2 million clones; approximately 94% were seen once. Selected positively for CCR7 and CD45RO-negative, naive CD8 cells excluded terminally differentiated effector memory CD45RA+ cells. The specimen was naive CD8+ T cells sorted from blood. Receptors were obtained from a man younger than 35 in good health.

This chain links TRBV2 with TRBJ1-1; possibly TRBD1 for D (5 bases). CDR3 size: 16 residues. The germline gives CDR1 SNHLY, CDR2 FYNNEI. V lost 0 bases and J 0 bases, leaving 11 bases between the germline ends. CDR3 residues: CASSEAFGGMNTEAFF. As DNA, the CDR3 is TGTGCCAGCAGTGAAGCGTTTGGGGGGATGAACACTGAAGCTTTCTTT.

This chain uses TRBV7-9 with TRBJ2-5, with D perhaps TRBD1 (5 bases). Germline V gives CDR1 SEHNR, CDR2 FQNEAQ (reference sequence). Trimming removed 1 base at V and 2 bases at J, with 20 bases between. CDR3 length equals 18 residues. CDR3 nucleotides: TGTGCCAGCAGCTTAGGGTGGGGTCAGGGCTCGGAGCAAGAGACCCAGTACTTC. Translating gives CASSLGWGQGSEQETQYF.

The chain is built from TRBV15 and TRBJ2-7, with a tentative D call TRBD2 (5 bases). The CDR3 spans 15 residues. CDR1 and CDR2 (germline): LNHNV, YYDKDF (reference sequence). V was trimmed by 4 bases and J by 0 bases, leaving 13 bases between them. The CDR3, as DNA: TGTGCCACCAGCACTAGGACGGGAAGCTCCTACGAGCAGTACTTC. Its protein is CATSTRTGSSYEQYF.

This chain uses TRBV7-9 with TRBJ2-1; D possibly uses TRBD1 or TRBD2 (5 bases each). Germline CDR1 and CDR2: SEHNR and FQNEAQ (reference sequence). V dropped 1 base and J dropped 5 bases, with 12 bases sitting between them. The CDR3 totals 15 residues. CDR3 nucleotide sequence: TGTGCCAGCAGCTTAGTAGTGGGGACCCACAATGAGCAGTTCTTC. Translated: CASSLVVGTHNEQFF.

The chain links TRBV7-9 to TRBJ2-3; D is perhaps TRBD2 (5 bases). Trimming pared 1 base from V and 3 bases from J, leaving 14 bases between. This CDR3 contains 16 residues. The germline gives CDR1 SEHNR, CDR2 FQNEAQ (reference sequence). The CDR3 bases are TGTGCCAGCAGCTTAGAGGACTCCCCCATTACAGATACGCAGTATTTT. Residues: CASSLEDSPITDTQYF.

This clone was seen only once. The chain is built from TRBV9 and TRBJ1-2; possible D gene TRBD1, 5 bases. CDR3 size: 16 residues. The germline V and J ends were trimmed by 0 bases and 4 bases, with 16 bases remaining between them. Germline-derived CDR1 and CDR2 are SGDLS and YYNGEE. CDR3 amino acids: CASSVDAGGEIYGYTF. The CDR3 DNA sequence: TGTGCCAGCAGCGTAGATGCGGGGGGAGAGATCTATGGCTACACCTTC. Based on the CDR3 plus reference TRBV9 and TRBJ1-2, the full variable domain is DSGVTQTPKHLITATGQRVTLRCSPRSGDLSVYWYQQSLDQGLQFLIQYYNGEERAKGNILERFSAQQFPDLHSELNLSSLELGDSALYFCASSVDAGGEIYGYTFGSGTRLTVV.

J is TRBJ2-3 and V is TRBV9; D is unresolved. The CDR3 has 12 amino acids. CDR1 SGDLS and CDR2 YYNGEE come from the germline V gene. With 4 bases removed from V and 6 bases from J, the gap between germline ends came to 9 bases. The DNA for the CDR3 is TGTGCCAGCAGCTCCCGTTGGGATACGCAGTATTTT. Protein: CASSSRWDTQYF.

The CDR3 sequence is CASSPRETPYEQYF. CDR3 in DNA: TGTGCCAGCAGCCCCCGGGAGACCCCCTACGAGCAGTACTTC. The chain couples TRBV5-4 to TRBJ2-7; perhaps TRBD2 as D (6 bases). V was cut by 4 bases and J by 2 bases, with 13 bases left in between. Germline CDR1 reads SGHNT; CDR2 reads YYREEE (reference sequence). The CDR3 loop spans 14 amino acids. The complete variable domain, with remaining parts taken from reference TRBV5-4 and TRBJ2-7, reads ETGVTQSPTHLIKTRGQQVTLRCSSQSGHNTVSWYQQALGQGPQFIFQYYREEENGRGNFPPRFSGLQFPNYSSELNVNALELDDSALYLCASSPRETPYEQYFGPGTRLTVT.

DNA for the CDR3: TGTGCCAGCAGCCCGGCGGTAGCGGGGGGCCAAGAGACCCAGTACTTC. Translating it yields CASSPAVAGGQETQYF. The chain links TRBV7-9 to TRBJ2-5; TRBD2 matches at 10 bases. The CDR3 totals 16 residues. CDR1 and CDR2 from the germline V gene are SEHNR and FQNEAQ (reference sequence). With V trimmed by 5 bases and J by 1 base, 7 bases remained unmatched.

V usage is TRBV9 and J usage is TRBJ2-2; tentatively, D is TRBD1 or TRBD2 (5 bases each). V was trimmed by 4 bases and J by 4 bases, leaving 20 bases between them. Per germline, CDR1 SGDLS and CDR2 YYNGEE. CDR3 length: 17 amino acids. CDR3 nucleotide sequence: TGTGCCAGCAGCCCCATCGAATCCGGGACGGGCACCGGGGAGCTGTTTTTT. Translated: CASSPIESGTGTGELFF.

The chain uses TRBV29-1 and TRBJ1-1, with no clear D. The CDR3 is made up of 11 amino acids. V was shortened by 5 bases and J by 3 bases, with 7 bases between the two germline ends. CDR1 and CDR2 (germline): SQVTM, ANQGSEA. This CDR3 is CSVSSYTEAFF. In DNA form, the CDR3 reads TGCAGCGTTTCTTCTTACACTGAAGCTTTCTTT.

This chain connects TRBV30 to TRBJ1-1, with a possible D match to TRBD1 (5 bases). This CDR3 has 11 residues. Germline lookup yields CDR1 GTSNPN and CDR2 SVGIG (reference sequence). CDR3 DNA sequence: TGTACTAAGGAGGGGATCACTGAAGCTTTCTTT. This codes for CTKEGITEAFF. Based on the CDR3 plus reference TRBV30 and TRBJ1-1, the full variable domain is SQTIHQWPATLVQPVGSPLSLECTVEGTSNPNLYWYRQAAGRGLQLLFYSVGIGQISSEVPQNLSASRPQDRQFILSSKKLLLSDSGFYLCTKEGITEAFFGQGTRLTVV.

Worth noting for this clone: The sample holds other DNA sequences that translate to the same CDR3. The CDR3 spells CASSLGQGAYNEQFF. The CDR3 DNA reads TGTGCCAGCAGCCTGGGACAGGGCGCCTACAATGAGCAGTTCTTC. This sequence joins TRBV7-3 and TRBJ2-1; 9 bases are a match to TRBD1. From germline, CDR1 is SGHTA and CDR2 FQGTGA. V was clipped by 5 bases and J by 2 bases; unmatched bases: 4. The CDR3 is 15 amino acids. Full variable domain (rest looked up from reference TRBV7-3 and TRBJ2-1): GAGVSQTPSNKVTEKGKYVELRCDPISGHTALYWYRQSLGQGPEFLIYFQGTGAADDSGLPNDRFFAVRPEGSVSTLKIQRTERGDSAVYLCASSLGQGAYNEQFFGPGTRLTVL.

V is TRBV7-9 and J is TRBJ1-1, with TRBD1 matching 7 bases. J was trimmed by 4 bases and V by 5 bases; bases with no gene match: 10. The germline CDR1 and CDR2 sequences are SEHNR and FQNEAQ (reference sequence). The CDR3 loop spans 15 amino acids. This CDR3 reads CASSPTQQGVTEAFF. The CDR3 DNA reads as TGTGCCAGCAGCCCCACCCAGCAGGGGGTCACTGAAGCTTTCTTT.

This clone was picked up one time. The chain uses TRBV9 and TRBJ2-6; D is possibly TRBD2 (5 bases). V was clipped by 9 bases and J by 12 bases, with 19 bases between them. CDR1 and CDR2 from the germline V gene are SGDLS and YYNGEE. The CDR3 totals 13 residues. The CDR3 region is CATSLDARGVLTF. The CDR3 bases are TGTGCCACCTCCTTGGACGCCCGGGGCGTCCTGACTTTC. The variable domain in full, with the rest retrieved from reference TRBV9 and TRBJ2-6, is DSGVTQTPKHLITATGQRVTLRCSPRSGDLSVYWYQQSLDQGLQFLIQYYNGEERAKGNILERFSAQQFPDLHSELNLSSLELGDSALYFCATSLDARGVLTFGAGSRLTVL.

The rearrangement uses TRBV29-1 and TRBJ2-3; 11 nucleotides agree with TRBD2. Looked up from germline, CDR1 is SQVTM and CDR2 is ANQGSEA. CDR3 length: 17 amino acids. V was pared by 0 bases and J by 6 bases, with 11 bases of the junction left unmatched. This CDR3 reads CSVEDDISGGAWDTQYF. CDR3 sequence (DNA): TGCAGCGTTGAAGATGACATTAGCGGGGGGGCTTGGGATACGCAGTATTTT.

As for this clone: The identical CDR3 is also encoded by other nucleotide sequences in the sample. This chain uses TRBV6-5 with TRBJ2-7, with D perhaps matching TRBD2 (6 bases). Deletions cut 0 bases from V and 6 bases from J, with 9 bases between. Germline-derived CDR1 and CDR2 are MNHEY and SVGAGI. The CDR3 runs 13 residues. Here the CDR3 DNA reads TGTGCCAGCAGTTACTCGGAGGGGAGCGAGCAGTACTTC. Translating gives CASSYSEGSEQYF.

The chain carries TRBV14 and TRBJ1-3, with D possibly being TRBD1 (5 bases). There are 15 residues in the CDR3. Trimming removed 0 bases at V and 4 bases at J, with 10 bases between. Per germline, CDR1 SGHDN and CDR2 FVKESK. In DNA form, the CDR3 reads TGTGCCAGCAGCCAAGAAACAGGACTGGGAAACACCATATATTTT. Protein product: CASSQETGLGNTIYF.

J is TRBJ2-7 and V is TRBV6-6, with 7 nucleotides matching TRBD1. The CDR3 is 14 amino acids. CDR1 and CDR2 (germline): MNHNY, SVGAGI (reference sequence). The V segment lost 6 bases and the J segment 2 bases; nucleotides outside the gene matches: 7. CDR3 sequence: CASSEDRYTYEQYF. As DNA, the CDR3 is TGTGCCAGCAGCGAGGACAGGTATACCTACGAGCAGTACTTC.

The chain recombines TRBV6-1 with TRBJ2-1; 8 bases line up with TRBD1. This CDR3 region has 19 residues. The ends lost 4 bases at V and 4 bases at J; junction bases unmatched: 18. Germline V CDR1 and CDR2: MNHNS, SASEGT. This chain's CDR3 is CASSGGQGLLLGPYNEQFF. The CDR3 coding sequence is TGTGCCAGCAGTGGTGGACAGGGACTTCTCTTAGGTCCTTACAATGAGCAGTTCTTC.

DNA of the CDR3: TGTGCCAGCAGGCGACTTAAGGCGGGGGCCTACAATGAGCAGTTCTTC. It specifies CASRRLKAGAYNEQFF. This chain connects TRBV2 to TRBJ2-1; 7 nucleotides line up with TRBD2. Germline CDR1 is SNHLY and CDR2 is FYNNEI. J lost 2 bases, V lost 6 bases, and 10 bases had no gene match. The CDR3 runs 16 residues.

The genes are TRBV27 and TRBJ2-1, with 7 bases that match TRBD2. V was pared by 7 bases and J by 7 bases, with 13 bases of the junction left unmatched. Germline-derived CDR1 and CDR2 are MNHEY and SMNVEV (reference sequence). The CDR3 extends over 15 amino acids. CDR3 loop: CASTLGGGPGNEQFF. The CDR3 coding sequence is TGTGCCAGCACCCTCGGGGGAGGGCCGGGAAATGAGCAGTTCTTC.

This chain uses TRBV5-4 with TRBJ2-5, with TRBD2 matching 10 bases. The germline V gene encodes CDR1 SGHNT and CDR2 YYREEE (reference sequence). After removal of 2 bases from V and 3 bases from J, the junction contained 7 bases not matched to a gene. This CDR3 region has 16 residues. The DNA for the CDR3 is TGTGCCAGCAGCTTTGCTAGCGGGGGACCGGAAGAGACCCAGTACTTC. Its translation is CASSFASGGPEETQYF.